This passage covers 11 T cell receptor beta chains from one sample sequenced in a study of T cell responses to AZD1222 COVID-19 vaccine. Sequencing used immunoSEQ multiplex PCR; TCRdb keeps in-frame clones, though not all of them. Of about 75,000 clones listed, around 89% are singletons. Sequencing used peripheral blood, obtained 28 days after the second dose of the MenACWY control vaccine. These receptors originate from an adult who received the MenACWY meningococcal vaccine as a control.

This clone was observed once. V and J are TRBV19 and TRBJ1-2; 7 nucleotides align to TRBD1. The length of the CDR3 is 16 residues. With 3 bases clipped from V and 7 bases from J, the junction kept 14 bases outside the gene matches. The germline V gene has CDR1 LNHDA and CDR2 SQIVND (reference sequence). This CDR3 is CASSMYAGGTSGGYTF. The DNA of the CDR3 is TGTGCCAGTAGTATGTATGCAGGGGGGACGAGTGGTGGCTACACCTTC.

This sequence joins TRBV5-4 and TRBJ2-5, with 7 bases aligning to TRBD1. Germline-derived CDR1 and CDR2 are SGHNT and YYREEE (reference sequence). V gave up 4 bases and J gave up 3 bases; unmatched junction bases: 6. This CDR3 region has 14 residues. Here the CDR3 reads CASSPGQPEETQYF. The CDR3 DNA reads TGTGCCAGCAGCCCGGGACAGCCCGAAGAGACCCAGTACTTC.

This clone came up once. The CDR3 DNA sequence: TGTGCCAGTAGTTCGTACGGGACGGGGAACACCGGGGAGCTGTTTTTT. As protein: CASSSYGTGNTGELFF. This chain joins TRBV19 and TRBJ2-2, with D possibly being TRBD1 or TRBD2 (5 bases each). The CDR3 loop spans 16 amino acids. The ends were cut back, 5 bases at V and 1 base at J, with 14 bases in the middle. Germline CDR1 and CDR2: LNHDA and SQIVND (reference sequence).

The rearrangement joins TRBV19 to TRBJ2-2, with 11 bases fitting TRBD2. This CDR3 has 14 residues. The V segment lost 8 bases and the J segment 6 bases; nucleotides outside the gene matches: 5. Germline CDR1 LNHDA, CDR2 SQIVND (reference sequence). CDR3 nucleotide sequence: TGTGCCAGTGGCCTAGCGGGGGGTTCCGGGGAGCTGTTTTTT. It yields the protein CASGLAGGSGELFF.

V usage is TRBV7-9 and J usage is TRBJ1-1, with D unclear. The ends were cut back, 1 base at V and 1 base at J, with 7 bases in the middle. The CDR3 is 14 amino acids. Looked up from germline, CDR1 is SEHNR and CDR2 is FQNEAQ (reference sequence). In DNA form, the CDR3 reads TGTGCCAGCAGCTTAGGTTGGGCGAACACTGAAGCTTTCTTT. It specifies CASSLGWANTEAFF.

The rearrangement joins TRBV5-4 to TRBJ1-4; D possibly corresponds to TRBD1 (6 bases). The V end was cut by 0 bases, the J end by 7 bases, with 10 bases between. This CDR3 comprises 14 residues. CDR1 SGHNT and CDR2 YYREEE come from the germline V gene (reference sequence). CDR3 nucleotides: TGTGCCAGCAGCTTGGGGGGGGACACTGAAAAACTGTTTTTT. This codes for CASSLGGDTEKLFF.

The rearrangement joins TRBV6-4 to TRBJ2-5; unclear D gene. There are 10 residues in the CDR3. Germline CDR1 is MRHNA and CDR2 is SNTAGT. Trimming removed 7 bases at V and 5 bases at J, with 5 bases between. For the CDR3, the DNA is TGTGCCAGCAAGCACGAGACCCAGTACTTC. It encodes CASKHETQYF.

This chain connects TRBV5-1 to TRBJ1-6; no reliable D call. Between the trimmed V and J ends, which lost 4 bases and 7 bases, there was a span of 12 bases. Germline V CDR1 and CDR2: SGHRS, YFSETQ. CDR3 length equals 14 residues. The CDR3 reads CASSPSGSNSPLHF. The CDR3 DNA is TGCGCCAGCAGCCCCTCCGGGAGCAATTCACCCCTCCACTTT.

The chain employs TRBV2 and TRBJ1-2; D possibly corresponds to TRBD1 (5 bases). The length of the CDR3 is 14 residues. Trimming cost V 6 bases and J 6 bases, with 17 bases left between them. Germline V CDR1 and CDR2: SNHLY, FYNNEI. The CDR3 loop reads CASSYREVGHGYTF. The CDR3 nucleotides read TGTGCCAGCAGCTATCGAGAAGTGGGACATGGCTACACCTTC.

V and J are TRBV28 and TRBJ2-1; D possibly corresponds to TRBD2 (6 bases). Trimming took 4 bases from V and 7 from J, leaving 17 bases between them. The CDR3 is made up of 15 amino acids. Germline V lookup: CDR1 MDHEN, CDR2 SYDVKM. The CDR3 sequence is CASSSLARGTNEQFF. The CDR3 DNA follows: TGTGCCAGCAGTTCGCTAGCGAGGGGAACTAATGAGCAGTTCTTC.

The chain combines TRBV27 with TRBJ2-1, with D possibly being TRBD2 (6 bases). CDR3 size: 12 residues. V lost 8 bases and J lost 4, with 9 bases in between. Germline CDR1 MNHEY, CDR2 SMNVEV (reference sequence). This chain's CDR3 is CASGGGYNEQFF. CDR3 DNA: TGTGCCAGCGGGGGAGGTTACAATGAGCAGTTCTTC.